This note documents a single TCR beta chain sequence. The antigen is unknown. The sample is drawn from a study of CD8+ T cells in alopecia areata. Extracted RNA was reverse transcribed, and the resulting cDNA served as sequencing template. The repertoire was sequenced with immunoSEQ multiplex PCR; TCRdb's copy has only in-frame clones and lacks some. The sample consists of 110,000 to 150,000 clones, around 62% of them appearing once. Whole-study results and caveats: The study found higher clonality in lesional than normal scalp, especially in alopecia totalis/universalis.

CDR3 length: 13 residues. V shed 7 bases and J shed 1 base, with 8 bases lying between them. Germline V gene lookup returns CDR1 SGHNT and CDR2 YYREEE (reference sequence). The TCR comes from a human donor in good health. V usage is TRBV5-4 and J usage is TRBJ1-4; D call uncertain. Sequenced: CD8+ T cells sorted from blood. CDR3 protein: CASSRGTNEKLFF. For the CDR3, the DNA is TGTGCCAGCTCGCGGGGAACTAATGAAAAACTGTTTTTT.